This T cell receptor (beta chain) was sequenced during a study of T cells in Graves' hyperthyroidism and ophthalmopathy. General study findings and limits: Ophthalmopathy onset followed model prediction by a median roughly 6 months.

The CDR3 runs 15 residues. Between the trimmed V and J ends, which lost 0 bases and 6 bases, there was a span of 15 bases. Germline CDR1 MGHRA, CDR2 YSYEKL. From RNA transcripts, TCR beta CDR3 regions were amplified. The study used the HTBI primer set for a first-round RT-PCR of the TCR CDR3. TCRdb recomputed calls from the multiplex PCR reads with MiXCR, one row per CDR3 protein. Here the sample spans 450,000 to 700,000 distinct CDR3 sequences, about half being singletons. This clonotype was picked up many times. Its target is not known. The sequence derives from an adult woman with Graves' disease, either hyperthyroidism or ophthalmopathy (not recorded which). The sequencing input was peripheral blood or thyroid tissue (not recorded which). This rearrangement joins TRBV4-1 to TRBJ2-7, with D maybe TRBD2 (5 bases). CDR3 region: CASSQEGRGYGEQYF. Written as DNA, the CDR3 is TGCGCCAGCAGCCAAGAAGGACGGGGTTATGGCGAGCAGTACTTC.